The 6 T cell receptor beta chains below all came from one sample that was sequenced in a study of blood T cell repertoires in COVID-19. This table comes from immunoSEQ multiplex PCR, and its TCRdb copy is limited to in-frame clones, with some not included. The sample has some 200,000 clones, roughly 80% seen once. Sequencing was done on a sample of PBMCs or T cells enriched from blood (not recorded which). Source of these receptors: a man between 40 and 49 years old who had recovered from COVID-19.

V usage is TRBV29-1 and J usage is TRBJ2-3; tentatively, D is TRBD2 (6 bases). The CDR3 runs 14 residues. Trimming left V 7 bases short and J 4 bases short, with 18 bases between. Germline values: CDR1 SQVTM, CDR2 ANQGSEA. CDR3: CSASMGEVADTQYF. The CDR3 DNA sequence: TGCAGCGCATCGATGGGGGAGGTGGCAGATACGCAGTATTTT.

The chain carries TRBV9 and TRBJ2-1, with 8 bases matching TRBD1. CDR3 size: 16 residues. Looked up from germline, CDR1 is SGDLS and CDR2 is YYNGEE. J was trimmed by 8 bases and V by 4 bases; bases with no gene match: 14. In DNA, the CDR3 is TGTGCCAGCAGCTTTGGACCTCACCCGACAGGGGATGAGCAGTTCTTC. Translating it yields CASSFGPHPTGDEQFF.

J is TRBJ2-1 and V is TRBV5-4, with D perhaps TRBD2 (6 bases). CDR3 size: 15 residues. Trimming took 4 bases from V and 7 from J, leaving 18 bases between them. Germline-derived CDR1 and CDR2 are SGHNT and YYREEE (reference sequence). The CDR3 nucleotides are TGTGCCAGCAGCCCCCAATTAGCCGGGAGTAATGAGCAGTTCTTC. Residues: CASSPQLAGSNEQFF. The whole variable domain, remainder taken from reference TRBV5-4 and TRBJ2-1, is ETGVTQSPTHLIKTRGQQVTLRCSSQSGHNTVSWYQQALGQGPQFIFQYYREEENGRGNFPPRFSGLQFPNYSSELNVNALELDDSALYLCASSPQLAGSNEQFFGPGTRLTVL.

CDR3 in amino acids: CASSTAEEAVHNEQFF. DNA of the CDR3: TGTGCCAGTAGTACCGCGGAGGAAGCGGTACACAATGAGCAGTTCTTC. This sequence joins TRBV19 and TRBJ2-1; D might be TRBD2 (5 bases). Germline V gives CDR1 LNHDA, CDR2 SQIVND (reference sequence). The V gene lost 4 bases and the J gene lost 5 bases, with 18 bases spanning the gap. The CDR3 has 16 residues.

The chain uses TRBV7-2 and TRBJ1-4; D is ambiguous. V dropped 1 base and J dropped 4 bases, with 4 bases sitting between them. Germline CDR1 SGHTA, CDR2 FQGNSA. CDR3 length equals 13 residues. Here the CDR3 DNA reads TGTGCCAGCAGCTTAGATTATAATGAAAAACTGTTTTTT. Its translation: CASSLDYNEKLFF.

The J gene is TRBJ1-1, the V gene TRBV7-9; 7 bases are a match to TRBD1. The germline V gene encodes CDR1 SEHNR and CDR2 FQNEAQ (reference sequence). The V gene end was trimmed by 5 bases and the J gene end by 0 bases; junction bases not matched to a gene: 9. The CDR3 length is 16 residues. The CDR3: CASSPWTGIMNTEAFF. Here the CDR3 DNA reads TGTGCCAGCAGCCCGTGGACAGGCATCATGAACACTGAAGCTTTCTTT. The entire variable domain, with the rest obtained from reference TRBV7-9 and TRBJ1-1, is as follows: DTGVSQNPRHKITKRGQNVTFRCDPISEHNRLYWYRQTLGQGPEFLTYFQNEAQLEKSRLLSDRFSAERPKGSFSTLEIQRTEQGDSAMYLCASSPWTGIMNTEAFFGQGTRLTVV.